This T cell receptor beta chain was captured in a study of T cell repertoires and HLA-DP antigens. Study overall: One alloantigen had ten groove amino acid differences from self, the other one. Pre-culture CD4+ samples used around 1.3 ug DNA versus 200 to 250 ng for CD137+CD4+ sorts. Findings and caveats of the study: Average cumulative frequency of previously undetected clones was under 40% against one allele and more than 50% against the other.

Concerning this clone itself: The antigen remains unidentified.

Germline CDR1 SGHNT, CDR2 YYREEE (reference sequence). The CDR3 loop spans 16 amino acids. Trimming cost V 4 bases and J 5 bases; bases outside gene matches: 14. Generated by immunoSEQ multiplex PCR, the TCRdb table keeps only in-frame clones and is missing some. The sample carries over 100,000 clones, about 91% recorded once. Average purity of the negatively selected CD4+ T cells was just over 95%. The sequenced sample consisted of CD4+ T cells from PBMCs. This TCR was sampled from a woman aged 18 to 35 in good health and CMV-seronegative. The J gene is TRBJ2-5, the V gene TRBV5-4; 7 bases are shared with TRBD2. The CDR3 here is CASSPGLVVSGETQYF. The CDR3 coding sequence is TGTGCCAGCAGCCCCGGACTAGTAGTCTCAGGGGAGACCCAGTACTTC.